The 2 T cell receptor beta chains presented below share a single source sample, sequenced in a study of blood T cell repertoires in COVID-19. TCRdb's table, derived via immunoSEQ multiplex PCR, lists solely in-frame clones and lacks some. Of around 200,000 clones in the sample, roughly three quarters were seen once. The sequencing sample was made of peripheral blood. These receptors were collected from a woman aged 40 to 50 with COVID-19, enrolled during active disease.

This clone was counted between two and nine times. This rearrangement joins TRBV4-1 to TRBJ2-2; D is perhaps TRBD2 (5 bases). Germline CDR1 MGHRA, CDR2 YSYEKL. This CDR3 contains 17 residues. The V end lost 2 bases, the J end lost 6 bases, and 19 bases lay between the germline ends. CDR3 in DNA: TGCGCCAGCAGCCAAACCCCCGTCGGGAAGTTGGCCGGGGAGCTGTTTTTT. Translation gives CASSQTPVGKLAGELFF.

The V and J genes are TRBV6-5 and TRBJ1-2; D is perhaps TRBD1 (5 bases). V shed 3 bases and J shed 4 bases, with 15 bases lying between them. The CDR3 runs to 15 residues. Germline CDR1 reads MNHEY; CDR2 reads SVGAGI. The CDR3 sequence: CASSYQGARTYGYTF. The CDR3 DNA reads TGTGCCAGCAGTTATCAAGGGGCTAGGACCTATGGCTACACCTTC.